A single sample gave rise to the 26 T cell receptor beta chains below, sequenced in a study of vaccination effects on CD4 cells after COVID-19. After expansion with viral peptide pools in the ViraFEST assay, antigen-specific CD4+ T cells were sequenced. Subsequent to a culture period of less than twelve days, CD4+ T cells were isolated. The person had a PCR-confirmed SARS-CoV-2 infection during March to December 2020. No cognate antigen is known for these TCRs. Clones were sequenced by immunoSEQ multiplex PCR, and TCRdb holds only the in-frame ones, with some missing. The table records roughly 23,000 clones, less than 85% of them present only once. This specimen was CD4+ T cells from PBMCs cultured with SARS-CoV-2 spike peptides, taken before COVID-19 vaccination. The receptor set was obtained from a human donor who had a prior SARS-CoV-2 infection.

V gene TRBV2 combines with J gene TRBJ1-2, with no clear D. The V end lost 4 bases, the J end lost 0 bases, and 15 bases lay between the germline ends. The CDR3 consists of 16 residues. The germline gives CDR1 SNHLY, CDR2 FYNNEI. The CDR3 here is CASSVVRESPNYGYTF. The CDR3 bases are TGTGCCAGCAGTGTAGTTCGGGAGAGTCCTAACTATGGCTACACCTTC.

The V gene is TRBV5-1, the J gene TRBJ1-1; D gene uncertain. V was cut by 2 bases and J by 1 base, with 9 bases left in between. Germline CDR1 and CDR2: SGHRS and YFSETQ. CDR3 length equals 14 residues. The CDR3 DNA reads TGCGCCAGCAGCTTAGAGGTCACGAACACTGAAGCTTTCTTT. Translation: CASSLEVTNTEAFF.

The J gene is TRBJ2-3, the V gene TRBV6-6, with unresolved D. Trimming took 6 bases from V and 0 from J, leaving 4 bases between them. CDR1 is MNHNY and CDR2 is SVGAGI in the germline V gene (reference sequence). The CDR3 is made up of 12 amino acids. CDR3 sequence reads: CASRRSTDTQYF. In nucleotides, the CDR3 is TGTGCCAGCAGACGCAGCACAGATACGCAGTATTTT.

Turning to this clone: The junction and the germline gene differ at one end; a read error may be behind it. DNA for the CDR3: TGTGCCATCAGTGAACTAGCGGGACCCTACGTGCAGTACTTC. Its translation: CAISELAGPYVQYF. This sequence joins TRBV10-3 and TRBJ2-7; 10 nucleotides agree with TRBD2. This CDR3 comprises 14 residues. CDR1 is ENHRY and CDR2 is SYGVKD in the germline V gene.

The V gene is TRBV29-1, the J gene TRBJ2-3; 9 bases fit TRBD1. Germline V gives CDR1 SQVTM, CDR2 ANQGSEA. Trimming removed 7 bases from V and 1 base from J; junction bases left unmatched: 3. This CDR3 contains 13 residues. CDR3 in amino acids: CSARQGGTDTQYF. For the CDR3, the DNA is TGCAGCGCCCGACAGGGGGGCACAGATACGCAGTATTTT.

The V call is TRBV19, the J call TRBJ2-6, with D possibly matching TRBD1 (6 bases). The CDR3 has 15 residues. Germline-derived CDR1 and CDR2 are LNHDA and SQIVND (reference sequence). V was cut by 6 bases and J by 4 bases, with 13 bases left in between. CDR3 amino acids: CASRGGYWGANVLTF. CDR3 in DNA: TGTGCCAGTAGAGGGGGATACTGGGGGGCCAACGTCCTGACTTTC. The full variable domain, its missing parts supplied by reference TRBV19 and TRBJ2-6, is DGGITQSPKYLFRKEGQNVTLSCEQNLNHDAMYWYRQDPGQGLRLIYYSQIVNDFQKGDIAEGYSVSREKKESFPLTVTSAQKNPTAFYLCASRGGYWGANVLTFGAGSRLTVL.

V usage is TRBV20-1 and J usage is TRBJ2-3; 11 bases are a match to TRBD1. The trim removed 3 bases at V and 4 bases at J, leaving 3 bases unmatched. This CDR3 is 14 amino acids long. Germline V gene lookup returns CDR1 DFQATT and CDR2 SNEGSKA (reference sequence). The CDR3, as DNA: TGCAGTGCTAGTCGGACAGGGGGCCCAGATACGCAGTATTTT. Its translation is CSASRTGGPDTQYF.

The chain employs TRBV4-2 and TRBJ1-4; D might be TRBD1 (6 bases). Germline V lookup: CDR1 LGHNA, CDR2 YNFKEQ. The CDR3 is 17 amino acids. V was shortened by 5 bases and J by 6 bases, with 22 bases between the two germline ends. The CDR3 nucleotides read TGTGCCAGCAGCTCTGGGTCCGGGGACAATTGGGATGAAAAACTGTTTTTT. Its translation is CASSSGSGDNWDEKLFF.

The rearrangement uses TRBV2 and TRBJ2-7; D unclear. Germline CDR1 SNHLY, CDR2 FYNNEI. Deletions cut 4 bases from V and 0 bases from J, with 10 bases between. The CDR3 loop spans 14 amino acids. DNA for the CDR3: TGTGCCAGCAGTGGGTTAGCAAACTCCTACGAGCAGTACTTC. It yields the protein CASSGLANSYEQYF.

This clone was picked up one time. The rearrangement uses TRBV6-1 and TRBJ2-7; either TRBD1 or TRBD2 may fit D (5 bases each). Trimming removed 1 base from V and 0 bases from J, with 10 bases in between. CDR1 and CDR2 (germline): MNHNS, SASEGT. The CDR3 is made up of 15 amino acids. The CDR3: CASSEGPGSSYEQYF. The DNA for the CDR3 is TGTGCCAGCAGTGAAGGCCCAGGGAGCTCCTACGAGCAGTACTTC.

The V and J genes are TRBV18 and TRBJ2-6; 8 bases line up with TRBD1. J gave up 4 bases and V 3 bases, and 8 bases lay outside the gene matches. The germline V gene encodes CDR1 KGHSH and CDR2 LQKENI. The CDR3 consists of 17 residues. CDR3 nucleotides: TGTGCCAGCTCACCGGAATGGACAGGGAACGGGGCCAACGTCCTGACTTTC. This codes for CASSPEWTGNGANVLTF.

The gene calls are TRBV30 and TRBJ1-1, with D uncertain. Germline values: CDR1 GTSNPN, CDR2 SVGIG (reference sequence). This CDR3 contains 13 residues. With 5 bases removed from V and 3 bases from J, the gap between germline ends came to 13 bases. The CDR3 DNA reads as TGTGCCTGGCTGCCTTCGCGGGACACTGAAGCTTTCTTT. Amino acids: CAWLPSRDTEAFF.

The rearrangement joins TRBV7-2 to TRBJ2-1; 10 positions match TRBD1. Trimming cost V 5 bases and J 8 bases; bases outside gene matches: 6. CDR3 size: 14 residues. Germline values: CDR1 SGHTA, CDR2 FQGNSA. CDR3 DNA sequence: TGTGCCAGCAGCACACGACAGGGGGCGCATGAGCAGTTCTTC. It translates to CASSTRQGAHEQFF.

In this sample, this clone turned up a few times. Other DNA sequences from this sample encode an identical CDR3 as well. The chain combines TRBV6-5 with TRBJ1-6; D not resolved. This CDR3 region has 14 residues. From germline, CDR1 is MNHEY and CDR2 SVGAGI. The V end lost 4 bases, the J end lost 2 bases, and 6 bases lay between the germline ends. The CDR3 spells CASSSGPYNSPLHF. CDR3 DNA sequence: TGTGCCAGCAGTTCTGGACCCTATAATTCACCCCTCCACTTT.

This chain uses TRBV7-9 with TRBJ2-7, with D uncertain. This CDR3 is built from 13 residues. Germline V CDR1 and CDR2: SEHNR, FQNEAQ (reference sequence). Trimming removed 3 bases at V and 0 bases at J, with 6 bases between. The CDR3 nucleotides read TGTGCCAGCAGCTTCGAACGCTCCTACGAGCAGTACTTC. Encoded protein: CASSFERSYEQYF.

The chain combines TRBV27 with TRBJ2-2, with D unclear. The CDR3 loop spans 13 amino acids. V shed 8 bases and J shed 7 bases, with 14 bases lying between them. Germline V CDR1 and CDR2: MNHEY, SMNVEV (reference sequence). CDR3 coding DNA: TGTGCCAGCCGTTCATCTATAGGCGGGGAGCTGTTTTTT. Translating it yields CASRSSIGGELFF.

CDR3 in amino acids: CASSAGQSSNYGYTF. For the CDR3, the DNA is TGCGCCAGCAGCGCCGGACAGAGCTCCAACTATGGCTACACCTTC. V and J are TRBV5-1 and TRBJ1-2, with D tentatively TRBD1 (6 bases). The germline V gene has CDR1 SGHRS and CDR2 YFSETQ. Trimming took 4 bases from V and 2 from J, leaving 15 bases between them. The CDR3 runs to 15 residues.

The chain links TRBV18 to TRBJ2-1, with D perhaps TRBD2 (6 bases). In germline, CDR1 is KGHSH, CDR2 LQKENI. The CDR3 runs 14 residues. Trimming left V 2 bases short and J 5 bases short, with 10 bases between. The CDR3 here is CASSPSWGDNEQFF. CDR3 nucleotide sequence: TGTGCCAGCTCACCATCCTGGGGGGACAATGAGCAGTTCTTC. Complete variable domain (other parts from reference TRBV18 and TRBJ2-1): NAGVMQNPRHLVRRRGQEARLRCSPMKGHSHVYWYRQLPEEGLKFMVYLQKENIIDESGMPKERFSAEFPKEGPSILRIQQVVRGDSAAYFCASSPSWGDNEQFFGPGTRLTVL.

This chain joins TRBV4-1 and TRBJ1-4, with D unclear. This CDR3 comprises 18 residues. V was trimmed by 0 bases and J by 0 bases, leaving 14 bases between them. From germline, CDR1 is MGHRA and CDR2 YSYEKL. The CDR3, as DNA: TGCGCCAGCAGCCAAGATCCTCTTGCGGGGACAACTAATGAAAAACTGTTTTTT. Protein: CASSQDPLAGTTNEKLFF.

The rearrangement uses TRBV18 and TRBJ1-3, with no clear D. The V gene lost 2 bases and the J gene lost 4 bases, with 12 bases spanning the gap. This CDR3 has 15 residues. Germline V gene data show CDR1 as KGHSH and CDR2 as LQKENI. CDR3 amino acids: CASSPARLSGNTIYF. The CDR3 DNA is TGTGCCAGCTCACCAGCCAGGCTATCAGGAAACACCATATATTTT. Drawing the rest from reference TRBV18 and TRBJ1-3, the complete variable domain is NAGVMQNPRHLVRRRGQEARLRCSPMKGHSHVYWYRQLPEEGLKFMVYLQKENIIDESGMPKERFSAEFPKEGPSILRIQQVVRGDSAAYFCASSPARLSGNTIYFGEGSWLTVV.

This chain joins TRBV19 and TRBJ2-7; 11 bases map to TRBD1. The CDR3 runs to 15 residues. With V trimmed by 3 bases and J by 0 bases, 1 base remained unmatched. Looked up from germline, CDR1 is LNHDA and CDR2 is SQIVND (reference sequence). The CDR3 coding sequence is TGTGCCAGTAGTATTGGACAGGGGGCCTCCTACGAGCAGTACTTC. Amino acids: CASSIGQGASYEQYF. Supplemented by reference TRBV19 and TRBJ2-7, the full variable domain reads DGGITQSPKYLFRKEGQNVTLSCEQNLNHDAMYWYRQDPGQGLRLIYYSQIVNDFQKGDIAEGYSVSREKKESFPLTVTSAQKNPTAFYLCASSIGQGASYEQYFGPGTRLTVT.

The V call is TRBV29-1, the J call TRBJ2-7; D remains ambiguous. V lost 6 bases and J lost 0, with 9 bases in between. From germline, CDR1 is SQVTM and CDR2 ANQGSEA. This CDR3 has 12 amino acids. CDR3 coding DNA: TGCAGCGTAGGGCACTTCTCCTACGAGCAGTACTTC. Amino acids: CSVGHFSYEQYF.

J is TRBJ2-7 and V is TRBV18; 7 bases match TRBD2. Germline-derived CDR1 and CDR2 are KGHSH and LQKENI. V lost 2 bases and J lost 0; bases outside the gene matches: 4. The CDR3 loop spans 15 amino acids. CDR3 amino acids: CASSPSGGGSYEQYF. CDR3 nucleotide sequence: TGTGCCAGCTCACCATCGGGAGGAGGCTCCTACGAGCAGTACTTC.

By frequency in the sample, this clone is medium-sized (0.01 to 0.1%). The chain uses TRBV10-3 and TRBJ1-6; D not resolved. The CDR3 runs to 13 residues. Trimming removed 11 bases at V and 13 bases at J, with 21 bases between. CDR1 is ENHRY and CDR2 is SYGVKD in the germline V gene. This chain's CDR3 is CAGSDGLLSPLHF. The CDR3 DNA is TGTGCCGGGTCGGACGGTCTATTATCGCCCCTCCACTTT.

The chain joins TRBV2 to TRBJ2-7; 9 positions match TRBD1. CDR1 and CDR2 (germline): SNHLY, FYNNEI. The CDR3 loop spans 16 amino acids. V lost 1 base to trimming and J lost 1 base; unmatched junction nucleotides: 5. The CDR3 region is CASSEGGQGGSYEQYF. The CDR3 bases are TGTGCCAGCAGTGAAGGGGGACAGGGCGGTTCCTACGAGCAGTACTTC.

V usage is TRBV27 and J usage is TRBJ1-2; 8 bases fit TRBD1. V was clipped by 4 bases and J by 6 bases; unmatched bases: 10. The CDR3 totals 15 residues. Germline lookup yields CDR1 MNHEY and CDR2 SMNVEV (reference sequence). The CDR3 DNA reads TGTGCCAGCAGTTACACACCCACAGGGGGGGATGGCTACACCTTC. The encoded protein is CASSYTPTGGDGYTF.